This T cell receptor beta chain appears in the sequencing data of a study of regulatory T cells in long-lasting Graves disease. Study-wide context: Patients with new Graves' disease had used antithyroid drugs below 3 months.

This clonotype was counted at least ten times. Described time point: newly diagnosed GD, antithyroid drugs for less than 3 months. From PBMCs, RNA was extracted and then used to make the TCR library. The germline CDR1 and CDR2 sequences are SGHTA and FQGNSA. V lost 4 bases and J lost 0, with 16 bases in between. The CDR3 is 17 amino acids. Library construction for TCR beta used iRepertoire HTBI primers and Arm-PCR of CDR3 regions. How the authors handled the data: Across samples, 55 to 75 TRBV and some 13 TRBJ segments were found. TCRdb passed the multiplex PCR reads through MiXCR, listing each CDR3 protein once. The V and J calls and clone size come from TCRdb's table, not from the authors' own analysis. Of a few hundred thousand distinct CDR3 sequences listed, 15% to 20% are singletons. This same sample was also taken into another study, of T cells in Graves' hyperthyroidism and ophthalmopathy.

This chain connects TRBV7-2 to TRBJ2-1, with a possible D match to TRBD1 (5 bases). The material sequenced was peripheral blood mononuclear cells (PBMCs), taken at new diagnosis, from a patient treated with antithyroid drugs. The clonotype originates from a woman under 30 with Graves disease. CDR3 sequence: CASSSLWGIISYNEQFF. Here the CDR3 DNA reads TGTGCCAGCAGCTCCCTATGGGGCATTATCTCCTACAATGAGCAGTTCTTC.